This TCR beta chain was sequenced in a study of T cell changes during pregnancy in multiple sclerosis. Sequencing was performed with immunoSEQ multiplex PCR; in TCRdb, only in-frame clones are kept and a portion is missing. The repertoire has around 70,000 clones, about 89% of them found once; the top ten carry around 0.89%. This clone was counted only a few times. This CDR3 is built from 15 residues. Looked up from germline, CDR1 is SGDLS and CDR2 is YYNGEE. Germline trimming cut 3 bases from V and 3 bases from J; bases unmatched to any gene: 8. The receptor was isolated from a female donor with multiple sclerosis, enrolled in a pregnancy study. This sequence joins TRBV9 and TRBJ1-1, with 7 bases aligning to TRBD1. Sequenced here: peripheral blood, sampled in the second trimester of pregnancy. The CDR3 DNA follows: TGTGCCAGCAGCGCAAGACAGGGAGGCGACACTGAAGCTTTCTTT. Translation gives CASSARQGGDTEAFF.